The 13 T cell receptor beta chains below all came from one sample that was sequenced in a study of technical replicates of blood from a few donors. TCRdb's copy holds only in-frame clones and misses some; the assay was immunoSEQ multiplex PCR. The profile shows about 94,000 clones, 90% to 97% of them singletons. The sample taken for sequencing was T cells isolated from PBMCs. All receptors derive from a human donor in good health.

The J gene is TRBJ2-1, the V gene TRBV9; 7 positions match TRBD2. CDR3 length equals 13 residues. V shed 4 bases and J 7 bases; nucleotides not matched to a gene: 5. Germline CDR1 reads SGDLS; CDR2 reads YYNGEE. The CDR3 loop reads CASSPNSGNEQFF. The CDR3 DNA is TGTGCCAGCAGCCCTAATAGCGGGAATGAGCAGTTCTTC.

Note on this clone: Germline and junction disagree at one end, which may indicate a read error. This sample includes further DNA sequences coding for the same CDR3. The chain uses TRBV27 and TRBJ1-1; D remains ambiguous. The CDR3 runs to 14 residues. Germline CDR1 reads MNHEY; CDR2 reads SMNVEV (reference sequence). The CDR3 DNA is TGTGCCAGCAGTTTAGCCAGGATGAATACTGAAGCTTTCTTT. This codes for CASSLARMNTEAFF.

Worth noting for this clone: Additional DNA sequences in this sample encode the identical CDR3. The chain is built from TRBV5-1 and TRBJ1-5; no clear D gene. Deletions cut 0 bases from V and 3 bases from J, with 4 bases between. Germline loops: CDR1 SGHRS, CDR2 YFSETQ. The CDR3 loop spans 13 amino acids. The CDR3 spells CASSLDINQPQHF. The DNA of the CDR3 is TGCGCCAGCAGCTTGGACATCAATCAGCCCCAGCATTTT.

In DNA form, the CDR3 reads TGTGCCAGCTCCGGACAGACGTACGAGCAGTACTTC. Translation: CASSGQTYEQYF. The chain combines TRBV2 with TRBJ2-7; tentative D call: TRBD1 (6 bases). Trimming stripped 8 bases from V and 4 bases from J, with 12 bases between. CDR3 size: 12 residues. Per germline, CDR1 SNHLY and CDR2 FYNNEI.

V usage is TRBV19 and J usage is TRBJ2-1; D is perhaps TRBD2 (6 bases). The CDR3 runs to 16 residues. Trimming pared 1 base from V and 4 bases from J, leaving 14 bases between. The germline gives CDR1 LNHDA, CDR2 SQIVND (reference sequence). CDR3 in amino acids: CASSIVEGRYYNEQFF. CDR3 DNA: TGTGCCAGTAGTATAGTCGAGGGGAGGTATTACAATGAGCAGTTCTTC. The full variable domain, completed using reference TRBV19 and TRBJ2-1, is DGGITQSPKYLFRKEGQNVTLSCEQNLNHDAMYWYRQDPGQGLRLIYYSQIVNDFQKGDIAEGYSVSREKKESFPLTVTSAQKNPTAFYLCASSIVEGRYYNEQFFGPGTRLTVL.

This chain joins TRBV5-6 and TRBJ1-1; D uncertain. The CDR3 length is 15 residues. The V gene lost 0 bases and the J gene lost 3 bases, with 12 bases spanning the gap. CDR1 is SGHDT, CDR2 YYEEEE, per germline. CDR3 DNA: TGTGCCAGCAGCTTGGTGGGCCGACGGCACACTGAAGCTTTCTTT. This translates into CASSLVGRRHTEAFF.

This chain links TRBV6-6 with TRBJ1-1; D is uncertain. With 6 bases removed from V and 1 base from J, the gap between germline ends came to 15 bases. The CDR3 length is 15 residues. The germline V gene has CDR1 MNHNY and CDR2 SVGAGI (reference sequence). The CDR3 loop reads CASSKLIIENTEAFF. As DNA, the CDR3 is TGTGCCAGCAGCAAACTAATCATCGAGAACACTGAAGCTTTCTTT.

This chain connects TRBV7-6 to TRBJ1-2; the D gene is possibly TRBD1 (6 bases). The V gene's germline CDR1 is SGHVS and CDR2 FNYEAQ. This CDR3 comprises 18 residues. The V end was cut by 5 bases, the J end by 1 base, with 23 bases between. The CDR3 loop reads CASSLSSPGQPFNYGYTF. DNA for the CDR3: TGTGCCAGCAGCCTTAGTTCCCCCGGACAGCCCTTTAACTATGGCTACACCTTC.

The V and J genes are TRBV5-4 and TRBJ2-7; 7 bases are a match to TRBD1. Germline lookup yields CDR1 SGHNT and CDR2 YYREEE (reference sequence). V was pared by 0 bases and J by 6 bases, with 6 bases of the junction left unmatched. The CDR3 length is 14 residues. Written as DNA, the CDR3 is TGTGCCAGCAGCTTGGGAAGGGGGCGCGTCGAGCAGTACTTC. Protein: CASSLGRGRVEQYF.

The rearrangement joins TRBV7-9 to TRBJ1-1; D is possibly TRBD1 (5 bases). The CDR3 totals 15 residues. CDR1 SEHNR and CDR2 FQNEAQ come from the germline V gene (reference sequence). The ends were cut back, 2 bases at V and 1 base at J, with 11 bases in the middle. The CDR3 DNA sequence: TGTGCCAGCAGCTTATATGGGACTACGAACACTGAAGCTTTCTTT. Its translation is CASSLYGTTNTEAFF.

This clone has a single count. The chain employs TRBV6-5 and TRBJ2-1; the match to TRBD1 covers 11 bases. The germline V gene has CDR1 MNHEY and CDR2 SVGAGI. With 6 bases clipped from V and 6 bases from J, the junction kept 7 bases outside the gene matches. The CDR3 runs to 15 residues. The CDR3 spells CASSWGQGVVNEQFF. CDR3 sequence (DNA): TGTGCCAGCAGCTGGGGACAGGGGGTAGTCAATGAGCAGTTCTTC.

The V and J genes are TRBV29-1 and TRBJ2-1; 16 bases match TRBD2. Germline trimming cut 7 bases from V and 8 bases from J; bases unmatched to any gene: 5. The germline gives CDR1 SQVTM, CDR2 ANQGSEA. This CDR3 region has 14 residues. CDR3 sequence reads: CSGEGLAGGDEQFF. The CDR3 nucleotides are TGCAGCGGAGAGGGACTAGCGGGAGGGGATGAGCAGTTCTTC.

The CDR3 is CAWGQGEHQPQHF. The DNA for the CDR3 is TGTGCCTGGGGACAGGGGGAACATCAGCCCCAGCATTTT. The chain links TRBV30 to TRBJ1-5, with TRBD1 matching over 10 bases. Per germline, CDR1 GTSNPN and CDR2 SVGIG (reference sequence). The CDR3 covers 13 residues. V was pared by 5 bases and J by 5 bases, with 3 bases of the junction left unmatched.